Listed here is a single T cell receptor (beta chain). Its matching antigen is unknown. MiXCR, run by TCRdb on the 5' RACE reads, gives a single entry per CDR3 protein. The data show fewer than 200,000 distinct CDR3 sequences, approximately 9.9% seen once. CDR1 MDHEN and CDR2 SYDVKM come from the germline V gene. CDR3 length: 14 amino acids. V gave up 6 bases and J gave up 7 bases; unmatched junction bases: 7. This sample is part of a study of CD8 T cells in ankylosing spondylitis. Study findings and constraints: A number of the motif variants had already been described in reactive arthritis synovial fluid and blood. A TCR beta motif of seven or eight highly homologous variants appeared characteristic of ankylosing spondylitis blood.

V and J are TRBV28 and TRBJ1-5; 9 nucleotides line up with TRBD1. The sequenced sample was blood, either unsorted or a sorted T cell fraction (not recorded which). This clonotype was sampled from a female donor with ankylosing spondylitis or in good health (not recorded which). For the CDR3, the DNA is TGTGCCAGCAGCCACAGGGGGCGGCCACAGCCCCAGCATTTT. Protein: CASSHRGRPQPQHF.